The rows below give T cell receptor beta chains drawn from one sample of a study of a mutant IDH1 vaccine in newly diagnosed glioma. The method was immunoSEQ multiplex PCR; TCRdb's version includes in-frame clones alone and lacks a portion of them. Of roughly 130,000 clones listed, just under 80% are singletons. The antigens for these receptors are not known. Sequenced here: PBMCs, sampled from a glioma patient whose treatment included an IDH1 peptide vaccine. These TCRs come from a man between 40 and 49 years old with glioma. Each CDR3 is given with its conserved first and last residue. D genes are given only for firm matches. The size field is filled for only some rows; it gives once, few, many or a size class.

V,size,J,D,DNA,CDR3
TRBV19,-,TRBJ1-2,-,TGTGCCAGTAGTTCCGGGACACCCGATGGCTACACCTTC,CASSSGTPDGYTF
TRBV29-1,-,TRBJ2-1,TRBD2,TGCAGCGTTGTAGCGGGAGGGAGTGAGCAGTTCTTC,CSVVAGGSEQFF
TRBV4-3,-,TRBJ2-2,TRBD1,TGCGCCAGCAGCCAAGATTACAGGGGGGTCACCGGGGAGCTGTTTTTT,CASSQDYRGVTGELFF
TRBV6-6,few,TRBJ1-4,-,TGTGCCAGCAGTTACTCCGAACGGACTAATGAAAAACTGTTTTTT,CASSYSERTNEKLFF
TRBV7-3,-,TRBJ1-1,-,TGTGCCAGCAGCAAGCGCGGAGGCACTGAAGCTTTCTTT,CASSKRGGTEAFF
TRBV19,-,TRBJ2-1,-,TGTGCCAGTAGTATAGATCTGGGCCCCTTGGGTGAGCAGTTCTTC,CASSIDLGPLGEQFF
TRBV7-2,-,TRBJ1-5,TRBD1,TGTGCCAGCAGCTTGCTCGGGACAGTCCCAGGGGAGCCCCAGCATTTT,CASSLLGTVPGEPQHF
TRBV9,-,TRBJ1-4,TRBD1,TGTGCCAGCAGCGCTCGGACAGGGAACGAAAAACTGTTTTTT,CASSARTGNEKLFF
TRBV5-1,-,TRBJ1-4,TRBD1,TGCGCCAGCAGCCGGGACAGGGGCGAAAAACTGTTTTTT,CASSRDRGEKLFF
TRBV19,-,TRBJ1-2,TRBD1,TGTGCCAGTAGTAAAAGTGCAGGGGGCGAAAGAGGTGGCTACACCTTC,CASSKSAGGERGGYTF
TRBV6-1,once,TRBJ2-5,TRBD1,TGTGCCAGCAGTGAAATGACTACAGGGGCGGAGACCCAGTACTTC,CASSEMTTGAETQYF
TRBV19,-,TRBJ1-1,-,TGTGCCAGTAGTCCCACCCGGGGGTGGTACACTGAAGCTTTCTTT,CASSPTRGWYTEAFF
TRBV5-4,-,TRBJ1-2,-,TGTGCCAGCAGCTTGTACGGAGGAGACGGCTACACCTTC,CASSLYGGDGYTF
TRBV19,-,TRBJ2-5,TRBD1,TGTGCCAGTAGTATAACAGGGGGTCAAGAGACCCAGTACTTC,CASSITGGQETQYF
TRBV5-6,once,TRBJ1-2,-,TGTGCCAGCAGCTTGGTCACGGAGGCAAACTATGGCTACACCTTC,CASSLVTEANYGYTF
TRBV2,-,TRBJ2-1,-,TGTGCCAGCAGTGATTTGGTGGGGTCTTACCCCAATGAGCAGTTCTTC,CASSDLVGSYPNEQFF
TRBV9,-,TRBJ2-5,TRBD2,TGTGCCAGCAGCGCAAGACTTAGCGGGGGGGCTGAGACCCAGTACTTC,CASSARLSGGAETQYF
TRBV9,-,TRBJ2-1,TRBD2,TGTGCCAGCAGCGTATGGACTAGCGGGGGAAATGAGCAGTTCTTC,CASSVWTSGGNEQFF